Following are 20 T cell receptor beta chains from one sample sequenced in a study of blood T cell repertoires in COVID-19. The repertoire was sequenced with immunoSEQ multiplex PCR; TCRdb's copy has only in-frame clones and lacks some. The table lists 90,000 to 100,000 clones, approximately 90% of them singletons. The sequencing input was peripheral blood. The receptors shown here come from a man over 45 with acute or convalescent COVID-19.

The gene calls are TRBV5-6 and TRBJ1-1, with D possibly TRBD1 on 6 matching bases. CDR1 is SGHDT, CDR2 YYEEEE, per germline. Deletions cut 6 bases from V and 5 bases from J, with 20 bases between. The CDR3 totals 15 residues. CDR3 nucleotides: TGTGCCAGCATAAGCTGGAGGGGGGGCCGGACTGAAGCTTTCTTT. Translating it yields CASISWRGGRTEAFF.

The rearrangement joins TRBV19 to TRBJ1-1, with D unclear. The germline CDR1 and CDR2 sequences are LNHDA and SQIVND (reference sequence). The ends were cut back, 9 bases at V and 5 bases at J, with 19 bases in the middle. The CDR3 spans 14 residues. The CDR3 region is CARCPPMVQTEAFF. The CDR3 bases are TGTGCCAGATGCCCACCAATGGTGCAGACTGAAGCTTTCTTT. The variable domain in full, completed from reference TRBV19 and TRBJ1-1, reads DGGITQSPKYLFRKEGQNVTLSCEQNLNHDAMYWYRQDPGQGLRLIYYSQIVNDFQKGDIAEGYSVSREKKESFPLTVTSAQKNPTAFYLCARCPPMVQTEAFFGQGTRLTVV.

The rearrangement uses TRBV6-5 and TRBJ2-4, with D maybe TRBD2 (5 bases). Germline CDR1 is MNHEY and CDR2 is SVGAGI. The CDR3 runs 15 residues. V was clipped by 10 bases and J by 0 bases, with 16 bases between them. DNA of the CDR3: TGTGCCACCCGAGGACTCTCTCAAGCCAAAAACATTCAGTACTTC. This codes for CATRGLSQAKNIQYF.

The chain uses TRBV11-3 and TRBJ1-1, with a possible D match to TRBD1 (6 bases). Per germline, CDR1 SGHNT and CDR2 YENEEA. The CDR3 covers 13 residues. The germline V and J ends were trimmed by 5 bases and 1 base, with 8 bases remaining between them. CDR3 residues: CASSTRGNTEAFF. Here the CDR3 DNA reads TGTGCCAGCAGCACCAGGGGGAACACTGAAGCTTTCTTT.

This sequence joins TRBV18 and TRBJ2-7, with 8 positions matching TRBD2. CDR1 and CDR2 (germline): KGHSH, LQKENI. V trimming: 3 bases; J trimming: 0 bases; junction bases outside the gene matches: 4. There are 15 residues in the CDR3. CDR3 residues: CASSPREGSSYEQYF. CDR3 coding DNA: TGTGCCAGCTCACCCCGGGAGGGGAGCTCCTACGAGCAGTACTTC.

The CDR3 DNA follows: TGTGCCACCAGCAGAGATGGGGACAGGGGTGACTATGGCTACACCTTC. Translating gives CATSRDGDRGDYGYTF. This chain links TRBV15 with TRBJ1-2; TRBD1 matches 10 bases. Germline CDR1 is LNHNV and CDR2 is YYDKDF (reference sequence). CDR3 length: 16 residues. Unmatched junction bases numbered 4, after V lost 0 bases and J lost 3 bases.

This chain's CDR3 is CAIIQRGTGGRYEQYF. The CDR3 DNA sequence: TGTGCCATCATCCAGAGAGGGACAGGGGGCCGCTACGAGCAGTACTTC. The gene calls are TRBV10-3 and TRBJ2-7; 12 bases are shared with TRBD1. V lost 7 bases and J lost 3; bases outside the gene matches: 10. Germline V gene lookup returns CDR1 ENHRY and CDR2 SYGVKD. The CDR3 covers 16 residues.

The CDR3 spells CASSPEGREEYGYTF. CDR3 sequence (DNA): TGCGCCAGCAGCCCCGAGGGCAGAGAAGAATATGGCTACACCTTC. This chain connects TRBV5-1 to TRBJ1-2; D not certain. Germline V lookup: CDR1 SGHRS, CDR2 YFSETQ. Between the trimmed V and J ends, which lost 4 bases and 5 bases, there was a span of 18 bases. CDR3 size: 15 residues.

J is TRBJ1-2 and V is TRBV12-3 or TRBV12-4; D gene uncertain. This CDR3 spans 13 amino acids. The germline V and J ends were trimmed by 2 bases and 0 bases, with 4 bases remaining between them. The CDR3 region has the DNA TGTGCCAGCAGTTTATCCGCTAACTATGGCTACACCTTC. This gives the protein CASSLSANYGYTF.

V is TRBV7-2 and J is TRBJ2-1; 7 nucleotides align to TRBD2. The junction had 3 bases not matched to a gene; V was cut back by 6 bases and J by 1 base. The CDR3 runs 14 residues. CDR1 and CDR2 from the germline V gene are SGHTA and FQGNSA. CDR3 bases: TGTGCCAGCAGGCGGGAGCCTTCCTACAATGAGCAGTTCTTC. Residues: CASRREPSYNEQFF.

This clone appeared a few times. The chain carries TRBV30 and TRBJ1-2; 7 bases agree with TRBD1. Per germline, CDR1 GTSNPN and CDR2 SVGIG (reference sequence). V lost 0 bases and J lost 7; bases outside the gene matches: 8. CDR3 size: 14 residues. CDR3 in DNA: TGTGCCTGGAGTGTAAGGAGGGGGCGAGGTGGCTACACCTTC. Residues: CAWSVRRGRGGYTF.

The CDR3 nucleotides are TGTGCCAGCAGCGAAAATTTAGACACCGGGGAGCTGTTTTTT. Translating it yields CASSENLDTGELFF. The chain links TRBV6-6 to TRBJ2-2; unclear D gene. CDR3 length: 14 residues. Per the germline V gene, CDR1 is MNHNY and CDR2 is SVGAGI (reference sequence). V was pared by 6 bases and J by 3 bases, with 11 bases between.

This clone appeared a few times. The chain joins TRBV2 to TRBJ1-1; D remains ambiguous. The CDR3 has 18 amino acids. Germline assignment: CDR1 SNHLY and CDR2 FYNNEI. Trimming removed 6 bases from V and 0 bases from J, with 23 bases in between. CDR3 loop: CASRARGAGVKMNTEAFF. The CDR3, as DNA: TGTGCCAGCAGGGCCCGGGGAGCAGGAGTTAAAATGAACACTGAAGCTTTCTTT. Full variable domain (rest looked up from reference TRBV2 and TRBJ1-1): EPEVTQTPSHQVTQMGQEVILRCVPISNHLYFYWYRQILGQKVEFLVSFYNNEISEKSEIFDDQFSVERPDGSNFTLKIRSTKLEDSAMYFCASRARGAGVKMNTEAFFGQGTRLTVV.

The chain has TRBV24-1 and TRBJ1-2; possible D gene TRBD1, 6 bases. The CDR3 sequence is 15 residues long. Between the trimmed V and J ends, which lost 4 bases and 6 bases, there was a span of 17 bases. Per the germline V gene, CDR1 is KGHDR and CDR2 is SFDVKD. In nucleotides, the CDR3 is TGTGCCACCAGTGACCCCGGGACAAGGGGAGATGGCTACACCTTC. It specifies CATSDPGTRGDGYTF.

The CDR3 nucleotides are TGTGCCAGCAGTTTATTAGGGGGTATCAACACTGAAGCTTTCTTT. Amino acid sequence: CASSLLGGINTEAFF. The V gene is TRBV27, the J gene TRBJ1-1; D may be TRBD1 (6 bases). Germline CDR1 and CDR2: MNHEY and SMNVEV (reference sequence). V was cut by 1 base and J by 2 bases, with 11 bases left in between. The CDR3 has 15 residues.

The chain combines TRBV12-5 with TRBJ1-5; 7 bases line up with TRBD1. This CDR3 comprises 18 residues. Germline assignment: CDR1 LGHNT and CDR2 FRNRAP. V trimming: 3 bases; J trimming: 0 bases; junction bases outside the gene matches: 11. CDR3 in DNA: TGTGCTAGTGGTTTTCAAAGGGGACAGTCCTATAGCAATCAGCCCCAGCATTTT. This gives the protein CASGFQRGQSYSNQPQHF.

J is TRBJ2-2 and V is TRBV5-6, with 8 bases aligning to TRBD2. Trimming took 4 bases from V and 6 from J; bases not matched to a gene: 5. Germline CDR1 is SGHDT and CDR2 is YYEEEE. The CDR3 totals 14 residues. The CDR3 spells CASSQTGGPGELFF. In DNA, the CDR3 is TGTGCCAGCAGCCAGACGGGAGGGCCCGGGGAGCTGTTTTTT.

V gene TRBV7-2 combines with J gene TRBJ2-7; 10 nucleotides agree with TRBD2. Germline CDR1 reads SGHTA; CDR2 reads FQGNSA. The CDR3 is 14 residues long. Germline trimming cut 5 bases from V and 5 bases from J; bases unmatched to any gene: 6. The CDR3 reads CASSPLAGADEQYF. The CDR3 region has the DNA TGTGCCAGCAGCCCGCTAGCGGGAGCAGACGAGCAGTACTTC.

This chain connects TRBV2 to TRBJ1-5; 8 positions agree with TRBD1. The ends lost 6 bases at V and 6 bases at J; junction bases unmatched: 13. The V gene's germline CDR1 is SNHLY and CDR2 FYNNEI. The CDR3 spans 16 residues. The CDR3 spells CASSVGQGGGGQPQHF. The CDR3 DNA is TGTGCCAGCAGCGTAGGACAGGGTGGAGGTGGTCAGCCCCAGCATTTT.

This clone was observed a few times. V gene TRBV18 combines with J gene TRBJ2-1; no clear D gene. CDR1 and CDR2 from the germline V gene are KGHSH and LQKENI. The CDR3 extends over 16 amino acids. V dropped 3 bases and J dropped 0 bases, with 12 bases sitting between them. CDR3 nucleotides: TGTGCCAGCTCACCCCCCCCACAGTTCTCCTACAATGAGCAGTTCTTC. Protein sequence: CASSPPPQFSYNEQFF. Combining the CDR3 with reference TRBV18 and TRBJ2-1 gives the whole variable domain NAGVMQNPRHLVRRRGQEARLRCSPMKGHSHVYWYRQLPEEGLKFMVYLQKENIIDESGMPKERFSAEFPKEGPSILRIQQVVRGDSAAYFCASSPPPQFSYNEQFFGPGTRLTVL.